This T cell receptor beta chain was identified in a study of spatial heterogeneity in lung cancer. Overall study: Tumor-region TCR transcript counts correlated strongly with a T cell module score from matched bulk RNA-seq.

Overall study findings and caveats: Expanded intratumoral alpha and beta TCR counts tracked tumor mutation counts.

This clonotype was detected ten times or more. The antigen remains undetermined. Time point described: sample taken at primary tumor resection. Frozen PBMC, nontumor lung or tumor provided whole RNA, which was sequenced unsorted. TCR cDNA molecules were tagged individually, and each one carried a unique molecular identifier. TCRdb reanalysed the 5' RACE reads using MiXCR and keeps one entry per CDR3 protein. In the table there are about 18,000 distinct CDR3 sequences, around 6.5% of which are singletons. The germline gives CDR1 SGHAT, CDR2 FQNNGV. CDR3 length equals 16 residues. V was clipped by 7 bases and J by 2 bases; unmatched bases: 5.

Sequences were derived from lung tumor tissue, sampled at surgery. This chain links TRBV11-2 with TRBJ2-3; TRBD2 aligns across 14 bases. The receptor was isolated from a female donor with early-stage non-small cell lung cancer. The CDR3 bases are TGTGCCAGCACCAGACTAGCGGGAGGGGCCACAGATACGCAGTATTTT. Translated: CASTRLAGGATDTQYF. Complete variable domain (other parts from reference TRBV11-2 and TRBJ2-3): EAGVAQSPRYKIIEKRQSVAFWCNPISGHATLYWYQQILGQGPKLLIQFQNNGVVDDSQLPKDRFSAERLKGVDSTLKIQPAKLEDSAVYLCASTRLAGGATDTQYFGPGTRLTVL.